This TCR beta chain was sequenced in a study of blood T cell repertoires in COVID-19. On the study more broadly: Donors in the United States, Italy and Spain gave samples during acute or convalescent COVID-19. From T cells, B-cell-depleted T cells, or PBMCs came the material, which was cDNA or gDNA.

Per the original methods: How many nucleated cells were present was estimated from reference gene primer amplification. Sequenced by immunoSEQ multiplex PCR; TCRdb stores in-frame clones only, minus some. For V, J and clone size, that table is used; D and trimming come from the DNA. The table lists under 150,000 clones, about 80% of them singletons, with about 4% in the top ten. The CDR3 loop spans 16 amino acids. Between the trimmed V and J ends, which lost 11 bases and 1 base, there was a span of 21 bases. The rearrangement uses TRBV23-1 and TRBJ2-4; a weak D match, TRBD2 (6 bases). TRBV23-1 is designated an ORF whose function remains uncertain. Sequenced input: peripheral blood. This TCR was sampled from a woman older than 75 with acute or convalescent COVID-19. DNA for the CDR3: TGCGCCGCCACTGGGGGACCGGAGGGGGCCAAAAACATTCAGTACTTC. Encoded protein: CAATGGPEGAKNIQYF.